The rows below give T cell receptor beta chains drawn from one sample of a study of T cells in Graves' hyperthyroidism and ophthalmopathy. One entry per CDR3 protein results from TCRdb running MiXCR on the multiplex PCR reads. The table shows hundreds of thousands of distinct CDR3 sequences, with approximately 40% occurring only once. Material for sequencing was blood. The receptors shown here come from a woman in her thirties or forties with Graves' hyperthyroidism. The CDR3 runs from the conserved cysteine through the conserved F or W. A D gene is named only where the DNA matches it firmly. A row's size may be missing; if present it is once, few, many or a size class.

j_call,d_call,v_call,clone_size,cdr3_nt,cdr3_aa
TRBJ1-1,-,TRBV7-9,-,TGTGCCAGCAGCCTTAGGAATACAGGGAAGGGAGACACTGAAGCTTTCTTT,CASSLRNTGKGDTEAFF
TRBJ1-3,-,TRBV29-1,many,TGCAGCGTACAGGGATCTTCTGGAAACACCATATATTTT,CSVQGSSGNTIYF
TRBJ2-7,-,TRBV7-9,-,TGTGCCAGCAGTGGGGGGCTAACGAGTACATACGAGCAGTACTTC,CASSGGLTSTYEQYF
TRBJ1-1,TRBD1,TRBV7-6,-,TGTGCCAGCAGCGGATCCTCTCAGGGGGGGTACACTGAAGCTTTCTTT,CASSGSSQGGYTEAFF
TRBJ1-1,-,TRBV25-1,few,TGTGCCTGGAGACAGGCCCTTTTGAACACTGAAGCTTTCTTT,CAWRQALLNTEAFF
TRBJ1-5,-,TRBV15,-,TGTGCCACCAGTAGTAGTCAGGTCAATCAGCCCCAGCATTTT,CATSSSQVNQPQHF
TRBJ2-3,-,TRBV10-1,-,TGCGCCAGCAGTTTTGGGAGGGGGCGCGAAGATACGCAGTATTTT,CASSFGRGREDTQYF
TRBJ1-5,TRBD1,TRBV30,-,TGTGCCTGGAGATTAAGGGGACAGCTGAATCAGCCCCAGCATTTT,CAWRLRGQLNQPQHF
TRBJ1-2,-,TRBV4-3,many,TGCGCCAGCAGCCAAGATCGGGTAGGAAACTATGGCTACACCTTC,CASSQDRVGNYGYTF
TRBJ1-4,-,TRBV7-9,-,TGTGCCAGCAGCCCCCCCCGGGGAGTAAATGAAAAACTGTTTTTT,CASSPPRGVNEKLFF
TRBJ2-3,-,TRBV25-1,few,TGTGCCAGCAGTGAAGGCAGCTTCGACACAGATACGCAGTATTTT,CASSEGSFDTDTQYF
TRBJ1-5,-,TRBV12-3/TRBV12-4,-,TGTGCCAGCGGGAGGGCTGGGAACAATCAGCCCCAGCATTTT,CASGRAGNNQPQHF
TRBJ2-5,-,TRBV14,few,TGTGCCAGCAGCCAAAGAACAGGGTTGGAGACCCAGTACTTC,CASSQRTGLETQYF
TRBJ2-7,TRBD1,TRBV24-1,many,TGTGCCACCGGACAGGGGTTGGAAGAGCAGTACTTC,CATGQGLEEQYF
TRBJ2-5,-,TRBV12-3/TRBV12-4,few,TGTGCCAGCAGCCAAGGAGGGTACAGTGGAGAGACCCAGTACTTC,CASSQGGYSGETQYF
TRBJ1-3,-,TRBV6-1,few,TGTGCCAGCAGCCCCCGGGACATCCGAAACACCATATATTTT,CASSPRDIRNTIYF
TRBJ1-1,TRBD1,TRBV29-1,many,TGCAGCGTTTTACAGGGGTATTGGAACACTGAAGCTTTCTTT,CSVLQGYWNTEAFF
TRBJ1-4,-,TRBV6-5,few,TGTGCCAGCAGCCGGATTATTGGCGCAGCTAATGAAAAACTGTTTTTT,CASSRIIGAANEKLFF
TRBJ1-5,-,TRBV9,-,TGTGCCAGCAGCGCCGCTGGAAGTGGAGGTGAGCCCCAGCATTTT,CASSAAGSGGEPQHF
TRBJ1-1,-,TRBV6-5,-,TGTGCCAGTGGTGGGTTCGGCACTGAAGCTTTCTTT,CASGGFGTEAFF
TRBJ1-6,TRBD1,TRBV7-9,many,TGTGCCAGCAGCCCGGGGGACAGGGGTAATTCACCCCTCCACTTT,CASSPGDRGNSPLHF
TRBJ1-2,-,TRBV7-9,few,TGTGCCAGCAGCTTATTCAGCTTTGAAAGCTACACCTTC,CASSLFSFESYTF
TRBJ2-2,-,TRBV7-2,once,TGTGCCAGCAGCTTAATGGACGGCACCGGGGAGCTGTTTTTT,CASSLMDGTGELFF
TRBJ1-2,TRBD1,TRBV20-1,many,TGCAGTGCTAGTGACGGACAGGGCTATGGCTACACCTTC,CSASDGQGYGYTF
TRBJ2-5,-,TRBV4-3,-,TGCGCCAGCAGCCAAGAGCCGGGAAACGGAGACGAGACCCAGTACTTC,CASSQEPGNGDETQYF
TRBJ1-3,-,TRBV7-9,-,TGTGCCAGCAGCTCTCCCAGGGGAAGCGGAAACACCATATATTTT,CASSSPRGSGNTIYF
TRBJ1-3,TRBD1,TRBV7-6,many,TGTGCCACCAAAGGGACAGTTGGAAACACCATATATTTT,CATKGTVGNTIYF
TRBJ1-5,-,TRBV15,many,TGTGCCACCAGCAGAGTGCACAGCAATCAGCCCCAGCATTTT,CATSRVHSNQPQHF
TRBJ2-5,TRBD2,TRBV4-1,-,TGCGCCAGCCAATCGCTAGCGGAAGAGACCCAGTACTTC,CASQSLAEETQYF
TRBJ1-5,-,TRBV7-2,once,TGTGCCAGCAGTGGGGGGCAGAGTCAGCCCCAGCATTTT,CASSGGQSQPQHF
TRBJ1-6,TRBD1,TRBV15,-,TGTGCCACCAGCAGAGATCGTCAGGGGGGATCACCCCTCCGCTTT,CATSRDRQGGSPLRF
TRBJ2-7,TRBD2,TRBV9,-,TGTGCCAGCAGCGTCGGGGGACTAGCGGGAGGACACTCCTACGAGCAGTACTTC,CASSVGGLAGGHSYEQYF
TRBJ2-2,-,TRBV29-1,-,TGCAGCGCCCCAACGAACACCGGGGAGCTGTTTTTT,CSAPTNTGELFF
TRBJ1-6,-,TRBV9,few,TGTGCCAGCAGCGATCCAGTCGGACGCAGGAATTCACCCCTCCACTTT,CASSDPVGRRNSPLHF
TRBJ2-5,-,TRBV24-1,-,TGTGCCAGCAGCCAAGCTGTGGGGACTCAAGAGACCCAGTACTTC,CASSQAVGTQETQYF
TRBJ1-1,-,TRBV20-1,-,TGCAGTGCTAGTAGGGAGGTCGGGAACACTGAAGCTTTCTTT,CSASREVGNTEAFF
TRBJ2-5,TRBD2,TRBV6-5,many,TGTGCCAGCAGTTACTCCCTGGGGAGGGAGTGGTTC,CASSYSLGREWF
TRBJ2-5,TRBD1,TRBV10-3,-,TGTGCCATCAGCATCGGACAGGGGGAAGAGACCCAGTACTTC,CAISIGQGEETQYF
TRBJ2-5,-,TRBV7-9,once,TGCGCCAGCAGTCAAGTCAACTCAGGGAGCCAAGAGACCCAGTACTTC,CASSQVNSGSQETQYF
TRBJ1-2,-,TRBV11-2,many,TGTGCCAGCAGCCTAGCCCCCATTGGCTACACCTTC,CASSLAPIGYTF
TRBJ2-7,-,TRBV6-5,few,TGTGCCAGCAGTTCCGCTACAGGTTCCAGGCGGTGGCAGTACTTC,CASSSATGSRRWQYF
TRBJ2-1,TRBD1,TRBV5-1,-,TGCGCCAGCAGCTTGGAAGACAGGGTCAGCCATGAGCAGTTCTTC,CASSLEDRVSHEQFF
TRBJ2-1,TRBD2,TRBV25-1,-,TGTGCCAGCAGTGAATTTGGGGCTAGCGGGATAGGGGGTGAGCAGTTCTTC,CASSEFGASGIGGEQFF
TRBJ1-2,TRBD1,TRBV13,many,TGTGCCAGCAGCTTTACCCCGGACAGGGAAGGCTATGGCTACACCTTC,CASSFTPDREGYGYTF
TRBJ2-6,TRBD1,TRBV5-8,few,TGTGCCAGCAGGGTTTTATATCCGGGACAGGCGTCCAACGTCCTGACTTTC,CASRVLYPGQASNVLTF
TRBJ2-5,-,TRBV14,many,TGTGCCAGCAGCCACAGGGAGACAAGGGAGACCCAGTACTTC,CASSHRETRETQYF
TRBJ1-6,-,TRBV30,-,TGTGCCTGGAAACCTGAAGGGAATTCACCCCTCCACTTT,CAWKPEGNSPLHF
TRBJ2-2,-,TRBV20-1,few,TGCAGTGCAAGCCCACGGCAGGCGGGGACCGGGGAGCTGTTTTTT,CSASPRQAGTGELFF
TRBJ2-5,-,TRBV11-2,-,TGTGCCAGCAGCTTGGGTGCGCTATATCAGCAAGAGACCCAGTACTTC,CASSLGALYQQETQYF
TRBJ2-7,-,TRBV10-3,-,TGTGCCAGCGTTGAAGACCACGAGCAGTACTTC,CASVEDHEQYF
TRBJ2-7,-,TRBV10-3,many,TGTGCCATCAGTGAGCCCCCCAGCTCCTACGAGCAGTACTTC,CAISEPPSSYEQYF
TRBJ1-6,-,TRBV2,once,TGTGCCAGCAGTTACCCCGGCGGACAGTACTATAATTCACCCCTCCACTTT,CASSYPGGQYYNSPLHF
TRBJ2-5,TRBD2,TRBV20-1,-,TGCAGTGCTAGAGGGGAGGGCCCGGGTCAGCCCCAGTACTTC,CSARGEGPGQPQYF
TRBJ2-5,-,TRBV27,-,TGTGCCAGCAGTGGGACACCATCTAGAGAGACCCAGTACTTC,CASSGTPSRETQYF
TRBJ1-1,-,TRBV12-3/TRBV12-4,many,TGTGCCAGCAGTTTAAGCGCTGAAGCTTTCTTT,CASSLSAEAFF